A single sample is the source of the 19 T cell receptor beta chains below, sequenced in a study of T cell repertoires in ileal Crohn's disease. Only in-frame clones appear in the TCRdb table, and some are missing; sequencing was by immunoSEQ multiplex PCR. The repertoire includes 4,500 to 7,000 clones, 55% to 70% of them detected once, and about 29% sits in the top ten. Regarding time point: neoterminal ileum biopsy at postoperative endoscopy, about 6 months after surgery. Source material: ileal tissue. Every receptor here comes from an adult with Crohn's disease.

Written as DNA, the CDR3 is TGTGCCAGTAGCACAAACAGGAACACTGAAGCTTTCTTT. It translates to CASSTNRNTEAFF. The genes are TRBV19 and TRBJ1-1; no clear D gene. Trimming left V 6 bases short and J 1 base short, with 9 bases between. CDR1 and CDR2 (germline): LNHDA, SQIVND (reference sequence). The CDR3 sequence is 13 residues long.

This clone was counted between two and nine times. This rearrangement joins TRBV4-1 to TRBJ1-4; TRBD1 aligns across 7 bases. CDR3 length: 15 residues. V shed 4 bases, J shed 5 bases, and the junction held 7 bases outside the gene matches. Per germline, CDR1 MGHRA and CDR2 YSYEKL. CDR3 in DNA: TGCGCCAGCAGCCCTTGGGACAGTTTAAATGAAAAACTGTTTTTT. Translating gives CASSPWDSLNEKLFF.

This CDR3 is CAWSVQVLPTEAFF. The CDR3 nucleotides are TGTGCCTGGAGTGTACAAGTCTTGCCCACTGAAGCTTTCTTT. V usage is TRBV30 and J usage is TRBJ1-1, with D unclear. The germline V gene has CDR1 GTSNPN and CDR2 SVGIG (reference sequence). The germline V and J ends were trimmed by 0 bases and 4 bases, with 12 bases remaining between them. This CDR3 contains 14 residues.

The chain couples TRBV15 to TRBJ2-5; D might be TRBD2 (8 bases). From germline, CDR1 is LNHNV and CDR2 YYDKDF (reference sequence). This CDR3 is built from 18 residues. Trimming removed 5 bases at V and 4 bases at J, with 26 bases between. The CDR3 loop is CATSPPLGQRGPGETQYF. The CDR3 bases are TGTGCCACCAGCCCACCCCTGGGACAGCGGGGGCCGGGAGAGACCCAGTACTTC.

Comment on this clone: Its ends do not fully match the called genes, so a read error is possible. In DNA, the CDR3 is TGTGCCGGCAGCCTCAGGGGAACTAGCTCTGGAAACACCATATATTTT. Translation gives CAGSLRGTSSGNTIYF. The chain employs TRBV28 and TRBJ1-3; possible D gene TRBD1, 6 bases. The CDR3 length is 16 residues. The germline V gene has CDR1 MDHEN and CDR2 SYDVKM.

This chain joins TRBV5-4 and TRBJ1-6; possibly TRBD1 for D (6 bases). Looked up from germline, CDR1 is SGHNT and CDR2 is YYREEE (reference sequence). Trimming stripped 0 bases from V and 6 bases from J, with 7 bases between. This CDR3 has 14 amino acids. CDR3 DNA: TGTGCCAGCAGCTTGGGGACAGTTAATTCACCCCTCCACTTT. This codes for CASSLGTVNSPLHF.

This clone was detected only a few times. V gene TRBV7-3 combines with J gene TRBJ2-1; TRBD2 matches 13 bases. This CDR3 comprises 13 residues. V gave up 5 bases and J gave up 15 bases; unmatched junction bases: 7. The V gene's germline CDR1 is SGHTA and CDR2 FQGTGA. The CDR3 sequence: CASSPWTSGGLFF. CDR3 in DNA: TGTGCCAGCAGCCCATGGACTAGCGGGGGACTGTTCTTC.

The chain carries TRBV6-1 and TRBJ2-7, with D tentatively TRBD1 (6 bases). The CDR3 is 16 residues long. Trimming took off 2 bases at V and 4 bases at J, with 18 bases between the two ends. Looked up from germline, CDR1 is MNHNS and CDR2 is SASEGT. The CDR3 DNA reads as TGTGCCAGCAGTGAACGTAGCGAGGGGGAAGGGTACGAGCAGTACGTC. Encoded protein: CASSERSEGEGYEQYV.

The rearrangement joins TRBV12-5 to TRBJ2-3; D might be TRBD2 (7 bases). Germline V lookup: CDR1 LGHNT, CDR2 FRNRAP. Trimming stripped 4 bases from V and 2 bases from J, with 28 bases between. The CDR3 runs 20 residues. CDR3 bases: TGTGCTAGTGGTTCCCCGCTGGGGGGAGGGGGGAGGCCCTTCACAGATACGCAGTATTTT. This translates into CASGSPLGGGGRPFTDTQYF.

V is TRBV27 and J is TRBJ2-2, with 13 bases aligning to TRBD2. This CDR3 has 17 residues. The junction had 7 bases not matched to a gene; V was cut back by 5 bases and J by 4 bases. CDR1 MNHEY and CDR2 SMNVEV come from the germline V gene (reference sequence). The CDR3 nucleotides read TGTGCCAGCAGTCCGGGGACTAGCGGGAAGGTCACCGGGGAGCTGTTTTTT. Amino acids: CASSPGTSGKVTGELFF.

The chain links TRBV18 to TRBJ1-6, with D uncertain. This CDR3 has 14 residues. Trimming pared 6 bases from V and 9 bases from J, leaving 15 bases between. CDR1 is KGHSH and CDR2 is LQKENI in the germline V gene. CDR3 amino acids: CASSPEAEGSPLHF. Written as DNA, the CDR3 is TGTGCCAGCTCCCCGGAGGCGGAAGGTTCACCCCTCCACTTT.

The CDR3 sequence: CSVRGAVSTEAFF. The CDR3 DNA is TGCAGCGTTAGGGGCGCTGTGTCCACTGAAGCTTTCTTT. This chain links TRBV29-1 with TRBJ1-1; tentatively, D is TRBD1 (5 bases). The V end lost 5 bases, the J end lost 4 bases, and 14 bases lay between the germline ends. CDR1 SQVTM and CDR2 ANQGSEA come from the germline V gene. This CDR3 contains 13 residues.

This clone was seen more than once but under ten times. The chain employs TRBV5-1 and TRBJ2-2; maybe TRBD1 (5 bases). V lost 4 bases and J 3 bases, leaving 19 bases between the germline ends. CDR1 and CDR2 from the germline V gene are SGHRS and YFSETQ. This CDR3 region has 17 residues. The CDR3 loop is CASSPARARVDTGELFF. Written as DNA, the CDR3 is TGCGCCAGCAGCCCGGCTAGGGCCAGGGTGGACACCGGGGAGCTGTTTTTT. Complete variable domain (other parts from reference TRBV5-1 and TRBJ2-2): KAGVTQTPRYLIKTRGQQVTLSCSPISGHRSVSWYQQTPGQGLQFLFEYFSETQRNKGNFPGRFSGRQFSNSRSEMNVSTLELGDSALYLCASSPARARVDTGELFFGEGSRLTVL.

The CDR3 here is CASSQRGRGAFF. Here the CDR3 DNA reads TGCGCCAGCAGCCAAAGAGGTAGGGGAGCTTTCTTT. The V and J genes are TRBV4-3 and TRBJ1-1, with a weak D call TRBD1 (5 bases). Trimming left V 2 bases short and J 10 bases short, with 11 bases between. The CDR3 extends over 12 amino acids. Germline CDR1 reads LGHNA; CDR2 reads YSLEER.

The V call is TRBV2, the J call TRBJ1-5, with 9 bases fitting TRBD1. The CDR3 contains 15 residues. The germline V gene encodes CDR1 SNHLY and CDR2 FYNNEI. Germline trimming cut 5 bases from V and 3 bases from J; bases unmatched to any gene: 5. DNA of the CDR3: TGTGCCAGCAGTAAACAGGGGGCAGACAATCAGCCCCAGCATTTT. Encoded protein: CASSKQGADNQPQHF.

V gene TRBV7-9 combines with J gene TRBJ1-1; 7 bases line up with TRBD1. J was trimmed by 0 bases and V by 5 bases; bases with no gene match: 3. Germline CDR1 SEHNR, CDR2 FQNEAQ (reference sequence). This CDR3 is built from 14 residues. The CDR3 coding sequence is TGTGCCAGCAGCCCGGGACAGATGAACACTGAAGCTTTCTTT. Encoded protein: CASSPGQMNTEAFF.

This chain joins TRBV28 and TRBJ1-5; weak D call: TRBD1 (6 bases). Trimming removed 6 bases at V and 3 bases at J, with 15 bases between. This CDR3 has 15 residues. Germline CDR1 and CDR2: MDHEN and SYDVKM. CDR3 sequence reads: CASRFLTGNNQPQHF. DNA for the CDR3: TGTGCCAGCAGGTTCCTAACAGGGAACAATCAGCCCCAGCATTTT.

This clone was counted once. The CDR3 is CASSPRAEEDTQYF. For the CDR3, the DNA is TGTGCCAGCTCACCAAGGGCGGAGGAAGATACGCAGTATTTT. This chain connects TRBV18 to TRBJ2-3; weak D call: TRBD2 (5 bases). Trimming removed 2 bases at V and 5 bases at J, with 11 bases between. Germline values: CDR1 KGHSH, CDR2 LQKENI. This CDR3 contains 14 residues.

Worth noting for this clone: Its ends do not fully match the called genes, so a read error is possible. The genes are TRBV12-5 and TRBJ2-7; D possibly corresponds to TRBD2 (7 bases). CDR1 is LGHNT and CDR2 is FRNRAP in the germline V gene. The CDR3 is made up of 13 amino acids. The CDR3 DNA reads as TGTGCTAGTGGTTTGGAGGGGGGGACATCCCCTCTCTTC. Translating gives CASGLEGGTSPLF.